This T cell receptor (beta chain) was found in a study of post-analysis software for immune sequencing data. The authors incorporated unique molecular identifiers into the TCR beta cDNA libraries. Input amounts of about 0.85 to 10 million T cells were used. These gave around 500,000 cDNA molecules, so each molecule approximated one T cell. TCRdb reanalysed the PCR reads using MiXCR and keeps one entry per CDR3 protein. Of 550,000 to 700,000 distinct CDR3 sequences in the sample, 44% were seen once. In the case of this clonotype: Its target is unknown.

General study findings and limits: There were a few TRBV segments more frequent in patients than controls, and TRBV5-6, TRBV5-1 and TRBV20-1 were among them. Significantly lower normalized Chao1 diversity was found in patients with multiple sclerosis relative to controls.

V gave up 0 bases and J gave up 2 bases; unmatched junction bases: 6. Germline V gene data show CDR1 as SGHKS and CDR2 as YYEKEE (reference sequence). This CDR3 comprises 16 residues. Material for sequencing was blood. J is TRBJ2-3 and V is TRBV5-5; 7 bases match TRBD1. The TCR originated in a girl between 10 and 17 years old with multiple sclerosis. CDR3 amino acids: CASSLGGTAYTDTQYF. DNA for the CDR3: TGTGCCAGCAGCTTGGGTGGGACAGCCTACACAGATACGCAGTATTTT. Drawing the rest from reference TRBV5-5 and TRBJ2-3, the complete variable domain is DAGVTQSPTHLIKTRGQQVTLRCSPISGHKSVSWYQQVLGQGPQFIFQYYEKEERGRGNFPDRFSARQFPNYSSELNVNALLLGDSALYLCASSLGGTAYTDTQYFGPGTRLTVL.